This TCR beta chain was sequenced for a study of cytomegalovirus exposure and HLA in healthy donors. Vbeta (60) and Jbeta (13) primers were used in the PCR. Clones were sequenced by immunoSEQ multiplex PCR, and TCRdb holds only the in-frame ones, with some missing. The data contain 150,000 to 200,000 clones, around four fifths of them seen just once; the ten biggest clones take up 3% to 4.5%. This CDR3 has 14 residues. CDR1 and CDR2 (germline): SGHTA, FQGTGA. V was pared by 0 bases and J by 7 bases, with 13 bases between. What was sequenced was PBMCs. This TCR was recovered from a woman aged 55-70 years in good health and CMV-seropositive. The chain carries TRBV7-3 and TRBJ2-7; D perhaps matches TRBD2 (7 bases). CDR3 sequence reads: CASSLTSGGGEQYF. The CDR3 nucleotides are TGTGCCAGCAGCTTAACTTCGGGGGGCGGGGAGCAGTACTTC. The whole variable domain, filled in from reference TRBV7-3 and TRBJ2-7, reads GAGVSQTPSNKVTEKGKYVELRCDPISGHTALYWYRQSLGQGPEFLIYFQGTGAADDSGLPNDRFFAVRPEGSVSTLKIQRTERGDSAVYLCASSLTSGGGEQYFGPGTRLTVT.